This passage covers 10 T cell receptor beta chains from one sample sequenced in a study of T cells after yellow fever vaccination (dated by TCRdb to about 2019). The treatment or condition label for this specimen denotes: live attenuated yellow fever vaccine strain. Preparation of the library involved 5' RACE. The sequencer listed for this sample is Illumina NovaSeq 6000. TCRdb reprocessing: public reads trimmed at Q25 with fastp, clones called with MiXCR, in-frame beta chains kept. Rows with a matching CDR3 protein are joined into one entry that keeps the most common DNA and genes. This sample is represented by over 300,000 distinct CDR3 sequences; around 3.6% of them were singletons. The ten largest clones represent 20% to 30% of the sample. The specimen comprised PBMCs, sampled on the day of the yellow fever booster vaccination. The source of these receptors is a man between 18 and 35 years old who received the YFV17D yellow fever vaccine.

This clonotype was counted a few times. The V and J genes are TRBV12-3 or TRBV12-4 and TRBJ2-7; no definite D call. This CDR3 spans 16 amino acids. Trimming stripped 2 bases from V and 4 bases from J, with 18 bases between. CDR3 protein: CASSLSTWGMEYEQYF. The DNA of the CDR3 is TGTGCCAGCAGTTTAAGTACTTGGGGTATGGAGTACGAGCAGTACTTC.

This clonotype was seen more than once but under ten times. V usage is TRBV30 and J usage is TRBJ2-2; D is uncertain. Between the trimmed V and J ends, which lost 2 bases and 6 bases, there was a span of 10 bases. The V gene's germline CDR1 is GTSNPN and CDR2 SVGIG (reference sequence). This CDR3 has 13 residues. This chain's CDR3 is CAWSTTFPGELFF. DNA of the CDR3: TGTGCCTGGAGTACAACCTTCCCCGGGGAGCTGTTTTTT. The complete variable domain, with remaining parts taken from reference TRBV30 and TRBJ2-2, reads SQTIHQWPATLVQPVGSPLSLECTVEGTSNPNLYWYRQAAGRGLQLLFYSVGIGQISSEVPQNLSASRPQDRQFILSSKKLLLSDSGFYLCAWSTTFPGELFFGEGSRLTVL.

This clonotype was seen a few times. J is TRBJ2-5 and V is TRBV6-2 or TRBV6-3, with unresolved D. V was shortened by 4 bases and J by 4 bases, with 7 bases between the two germline ends. The CDR3 runs to 12 residues. Germline V gene lookup returns CDR1 MNHEY and CDR2 SVGEGT. CDR3 sequence: CASSSIRETQYF. CDR3 nucleotide sequence: TGTGCCAGCAGTTCCATACGAGAGACCCAGTACTTC.

This clonotype has just a few counts. V and J are TRBV5-5 and TRBJ1-2, with no clear D. The CDR3 has 15 residues. The ends were cut back, 0 bases at V and 6 bases at J, with 15 bases in the middle. Germline V gene lookup returns CDR1 SGHKS and CDR2 YYEKEE (reference sequence). The CDR3 loop reads CASSLDFWVADGYTF. The DNA of the CDR3 is TGTGCCAGCAGCTTGGACTTTTGGGTTGCGGATGGCTACACCTTC.

This clonotype was counted a few times. J is TRBJ2-5 and V is TRBV19; D might be TRBD2 (5 bases). Trimming removed 6 bases from V and 5 bases from J, with 13 bases in between. The CDR3 has 13 amino acids. Germline V gives CDR1 LNHDA, CDR2 SQIVND (reference sequence). The CDR3 coding sequence is TGTGCCAGTAGAGGCCGTCGGAGGGAGACCCAGTACTTC. This encodes CASRGRRRETQYF. The full variable domain, rest sourced from reference TRBV19 and TRBJ2-5, is DGGITQSPKYLFRKEGQNVTLSCEQNLNHDAMYWYRQDPGQGLRLIYYSQIVNDFQKGDIAEGYSVSREKKESFPLTVTSAQKNPTAFYLCASRGRRRETQYFGPGTRLLVL.

A few counts support this clonotype. The genes are TRBV7-2 and TRBJ2-1, with D perhaps matching TRBD1 or TRBD2 (6 bases each). V gave up 5 bases and J gave up 4 bases, with 18 bases separating them. Germline CDR1 SGHTA, CDR2 FQGNSA. The CDR3 runs to 16 residues. CDR3 sequence reads: CASSPASWGAYNEQFF. The DNA of the CDR3 is TGTGCCAGCAGCCCAGCCTCGTGGGGGGCTTACAATGAGCAGTTCTTC.

The chain links TRBV19 to TRBJ1-1; 9 bases map to TRBD1. With V trimmed by 8 bases and J by 1 base, 8 bases remained unmatched. The CDR3 extends over 15 amino acids. Germline CDR1 is LNHDA and CDR2 is SQIVND (reference sequence). CDR3 coding DNA: TGTGCCAGTTCGGCGGACAGGGGACAGAACACTGAAGCTTTCTTT. Its protein product is CASSADRGQNTEAFF.

The CDR3 sequence: CSVLVRQETQYF. The CDR3 DNA sequence: TGCAGCGTTTTAGTACGGCAAGAGACCCAGTACTTC. This chain joins TRBV29-1 and TRBJ2-5; D gene unclear. The CDR3 spans 12 residues. V lost 5 bases to trimming and J lost 2 bases, with 9 bases between them. Germline V gene data show CDR1 as SQVTM and CDR2 as ANQGSEA. The whole variable domain, remainder taken from reference TRBV29-1 and TRBJ2-5, is SAVISQKPSRDICQRGTSLTIQCQVDSQVTMMFWYRQQPGQSLTLIATANQGSEATYESGFVIDKFPISRPNLTFSTLTVSNMSPEDSSIYLCSVLVRQETQYFGPGTRLLVL.

This clonotype was detected many times. The chain combines TRBV9 with TRBJ1-5; D remains ambiguous. Deletions cut 0 bases from V and 4 bases from J, with 8 bases between. Germline assignment: CDR1 SGDLS and CDR2 YYNGEE. CDR3 length: 14 amino acids. The CDR3 bases are TGTGCCAGCAGCGTAGGGTGGCAGAATCAGCCCCAGCATTTT. It codes for CASSVGWQNQPQHF.

This clonotype was recorded many times. The gene calls are TRBV6-1 and TRBJ2-5, with 8 bases identical to TRBD2. Per germline, CDR1 MNHNS and CDR2 SASEGT. The CDR3 consists of 16 residues. The ends lost 0 bases at V and 5 bases at J; junction bases unmatched: 8. Written as DNA, the CDR3 is TGTGCCAGCAGTGAAGCGCTCGCGGGGGGTCGCGAGACCCAGTACTTC. It codes for CASSEALAGGRETQYF.